The source of this T cell receptor (beta chain) is a study of cytomegalovirus exposure and HLA in healthy donors. As for the study in general: Researchers previously reported finding about 110 million unique TCR beta sequences from 150 million to 200 million T cells. General study points: V segments that were indistinguishable, TRBV6-2 and TRBV6-3 among them, were omitted from analysis. For presence/absence analyses, sequencing depth was assumed to be roughly uniform across donors. When analyzed later, the rates of TCR association showed variation by HLA locus, with DRB1 the most and HLA-C the fewest.

PCR used 60 Vbeta primers and 13 Jbeta primers. Method: immunoSEQ multiplex PCR; TCRdb's copy keeps in-frame clones and lacks some. The repertoire holds some 130,000 clones, with 76% as singletons. This CDR3 contains 17 residues. Germline CDR1 reads SGHTA; CDR2 reads FQGTGA. J gave up 3 bases and V 5 bases, and 11 bases lay outside the gene matches. This clone was seen a single time. The antigen is unknown. Sequenced input: PBMCs. The clonotype originates from a man aged 40-49 years in good health and CMV-seronegative. The chain combines TRBV7-3 with TRBJ2-1, with 9 bases identical to TRBD1. Written as DNA, the CDR3 is TGTGCCAGCAGCCCAGGACAGGGGAGGGCCGGCTACAATGAGCAGTTCTTC. It is translated as CASSPGQGRAGYNEQFF.